The source of this T cell receptor (beta chain) is a study of T cell responses to AZD1222 COVID-19 vaccine. The wider study: Doses given second, at about 4 or about 12 weeks, were pooled.

J was trimmed by 1 base and V by 4 bases; bases with no gene match: 6. The CDR3 runs 16 residues. Per the germline V gene, CDR1 is SEHNR and CDR2 is FQNEAQ (reference sequence). TCRdb keeps only in-frame clones here, not all; method: immunoSEQ multiplex PCR. The repertoire has 100,000 to 150,000 clones, more than 80% of them found once; the top ten carry approximately 4.5%. Sequenced here: peripheral blood, sampled on day 0 of AZD1222 vaccination. The V gene is TRBV7-9, the J gene TRBJ2-3; 9 nucleotides agree with TRBD1. This sequence was found in an adult in good health. The CDR3 spells CASSSNRDRGTDTQYF. The CDR3 DNA reads as TGTGCCAGCAGCTCCAACCGGGACAGGGGCACAGATACGCAGTATTTT.